The 14 T cell receptor beta chains given below trace back to one sample, sequenced in a study of cytomegalovirus exposure and HLA in healthy donors. PCR was performed using 60 Vbeta and 13 Jbeta primers. Here immunoSEQ multiplex PCR was the method, and the copy in TCRdb shows in-frame clones only, minus some. The data contain approximately 6,700 clones, 51% of them singletons. Sequenced sample: PBMCs. The receptors originated from a man aged 25-40 years in good health and CMV-seropositive.

The J gene is TRBJ1-6, the V gene TRBV7-9; 8 nucleotides align to TRBD1. The CDR3 has 19 residues. After removal of 4 bases from V and 0 bases from J, the junction contained 11 bases not matched to a gene. The V gene's germline CDR1 is SEHNR and CDR2 FQNEAQ (reference sequence). CDR3 bases: TGTGCCAGCAGCTCCCCCCGGCACAGGGGGGTCTCCTATAATTCACCCCTCCACTTT. The encoded protein is CASSSPRHRGVSYNSPLHF.

Worth noting for this clone: Sequence at one end of the junction differs from germline and may be a read error. The rearrangement uses TRBV7-7 and TRBJ1-1, with 7 bases aligning to TRBD1. CDR3 size: 13 residues. Germline CDR1 reads SSHAT; CDR2 reads FNYEAQ (reference sequence). CDR3 DNA: TGTGCTAGCAGCCCAAAACCCGGGACAGACGCTTTCTTT. Translation: CASSPKPGTDAFF.

This clone was detected a few times. The chain links TRBV7-2 to TRBJ1-6; no clear D gene. Germline CDR1 SGHTA, CDR2 FQGNSA. The CDR3 sequence is 15 residues long. V was cut by 1 base and J by 10 bases, with 14 bases left in between. The CDR3 loop is CASSLVRAAASPLHF. DNA for the CDR3: TGTGCCAGCAGCTTAGTAAGAGCGGCAGCCTCACCCCTCCACTTT. Drawing the rest from reference TRBV7-2 and TRBJ1-6, the complete variable domain is GAGVSQSPSNKVTEKGKDVELRCDPISGHTALYWYRQSLGQGLEFLIYFQGNSAPDKSGLPSDRFSAERTGGSVSTLTIQRTQQEDSAVYLCASSLVRAAASPLHFGNGTRLTVT.

The chain is built from TRBV10-3 and TRBJ1-4; no reliable D call. The germline V gene has CDR1 ENHRY and CDR2 SYGVKD. V was trimmed by 2 bases and J by 0 bases, leaving 10 bases between them. The CDR3 is 16 amino acids. The CDR3 DNA is TGTGCCATCAGTGAGACGCAGAGGGCAACTAATGAAAAACTGTTTTTT. Translation gives CAISETQRATNEKLFF.

V gene TRBV29-1 combines with J gene TRBJ1-4; D might be TRBD1 (6 bases). Trimming cost V 4 bases and J 5 bases, with 17 bases left between them. This CDR3 has 15 residues. CDR1 and CDR2 from the germline V gene are SQVTM and ANQGSEA. The CDR3 bases are TGCAGCGTTGGGCCCCCGGGGGGCTTCAATGAAAAACTGTTTTTT. It yields the protein CSVGPPGGFNEKLFF.

This rearrangement joins TRBV29-1 to TRBJ1-5, with a possible D match to TRBD1 (5 bases). The CDR3 consists of 15 residues. Per germline, CDR1 SQVTM and CDR2 ANQGSEA. V dropped 4 bases and J dropped 1 base, with 14 bases sitting between them. The CDR3 here is CSVGRDPFSNQPQHF. The CDR3 DNA reads TGCAGCGTTGGGCGGGACCCGTTCAGCAATCAGCCCCAGCATTTT.

The chain carries TRBV28 and TRBJ2-4, with a tentative D call TRBD1 (6 bases). V was shortened by 7 bases and J by 13 bases, with 14 bases between the two germline ends. The CDR3 extends over 11 amino acids. Germline values: CDR1 MDHEN, CDR2 SYDVKM. The CDR3: CASTSGQLQYF. In nucleotides, the CDR3 is TGTGCCAGCACCTCCGGACAGTTGCAGTACTTC.

The V gene is TRBV7-8, the J gene TRBJ1-2; no clear D. The CDR3 runs 14 residues. V was pared by 0 bases and J by 8 bases, with 13 bases between. Looked up from germline, CDR1 is SGHVS and CDR2 is FQNEAQ. The chain's CDR3 is CASSLAWRVGGYTF. CDR3 DNA: TGTGCCAGCAGCTTAGCGTGGAGGGTGGGGGGCTACACCTTC. Looking up the rest from reference TRBV7-8 and TRBJ1-2 gives the full variable domain: GAGVSQSPRYKVAKRGQDVALRCDPISGHVSLFWYQQALGQGPEFLTYFQNEAQLDKSGLPSDRFFAERPEGSVSTLKIQRTQQEDSAVYLCASSLAWRVGGYTFGSGTRLTVV.

The V call is TRBV7-9, the J call TRBJ1-5; 8 bases agree with TRBD1. Unmatched junction bases numbered 5, after V lost 5 bases and J lost 5 bases. This CDR3 is 14 amino acids long. Germline values: CDR1 SEHNR, CDR2 FQNEAQ (reference sequence). CDR3 in amino acids: CASSDDRGHQPQHF. The CDR3 coding sequence is TGTGCCAGCAGCGATGACAGGGGTCATCAGCCCCAGCATTTT.

The chain employs TRBV6-4 and TRBJ2-1, with TRBD2 identical over 10 bases. After removal of 6 bases from V and 0 bases from J, the junction contained 2 bases not matched to a gene. Germline lookup yields CDR1 MRHNA and CDR2 SNTAGT. The CDR3 sequence is 15 residues long. The CDR3, as DNA: TGTGCCAGCAGCCTAGCGGGAGCCTCCTACAATGAGCAGTTCTTC. The encoded protein is CASSLAGASYNEQFF.

The chain uses TRBV5-3 and TRBJ2-7; 11 bases are shared with TRBD2. TRBV5-3 is an open reading frame whose function is uncertain. J lost 3 bases, V lost 3 bases, and 5 bases had no gene match. This CDR3 comprises 15 residues. The CDR3 DNA follows: TGTGCCAGAAGCTGGACCGGGACTAGCGGCTACGAGCAGTACTTC. Protein product: CARSWTGTSGYEQYF.

This clone was detected only a few times. The rearrangement joins TRBV6-5 to TRBJ1-5, with 8 bases fitting TRBD1. V gave up 6 bases and J gave up 1 base; unmatched junction bases: 5. Germline CDR1 and CDR2: MNHEY and SVGAGI. The CDR3 sequence is 15 residues long. CDR3 bases: TGTGCCAGCAGCAAGGACAGGGCAAGCAATCAGCCCCAGCATTTT. Its protein product is CASSKDRASNQPQHF.

This clone was picked up one time. The CDR3 loop reads CASRPGQVAYEQYF. The CDR3 DNA follows: TGTGCCAGCAGACCCGGACAGGTAGCCTACGAGCAGTACTTC. The rearrangement links TRBV6-4 to TRBJ2-7, with TRBD1 identical over 7 bases. The CDR3 consists of 14 residues. The trim removed 6 bases at V and 2 bases at J, leaving 7 bases unmatched. Germline CDR1 MRHNA, CDR2 SNTAGT.

This chain links TRBV30 with TRBJ2-7; 8 bases map to TRBD2. Germline V gene sequence: CDR1 GTSNPN, CDR2 SVGIG (reference sequence). CDR3 length: 17 amino acids. With V trimmed by 3 bases and J by 3 bases, 16 bases remained unmatched. The CDR3 DNA is TGTGCCTGGAGCTACTCAAGCGGGGGAGGACGCGGCTACGAGCAGTACTTC. Translating gives CAWSYSSGGGRGYEQYF.